These 27 T cell receptor beta chains originate from one sample sequenced in a study of blood T cells in healthy people across ages. For the second PCR, which ran for roughly 6 to 12 cycles, a sample-barcoded 5' primer and a J-beta primer mix were used. TCRdb re-called the 5' RACE reads through MiXCR, storing one row per CDR3 protein. The profile shows some 710,000 distinct CDR3 sequences, 35% to 50% of them singletons. The sequenced sample consisted of blood. These receptors came from an older man in good health.

Of note for this clonotype: One base away lies a much larger clone, so this may be a sequencing read error. The chain recombines TRBV7-3 with TRBJ2-2, with 8 nucleotides matching TRBD1. CDR1 SGHTA and CDR2 FQGTGA come from the germline V gene. The CDR3 spans 14 residues. V shed 3 bases, J shed 4 bases, and the junction held 1 base outside the gene matches. In DNA form, the CDR3 reads TGTGCCAGCAGCTTCACAGGGGGCACCGGGGAGCTGTTTTTT. Amino acids: CASSFTGGTGELFF.

The chain joins TRBV5-1 to TRBJ1-1; D call uncertain. Germline V lookup: CDR1 SGHRS, CDR2 YFSETQ. With 0 bases removed from V and 7 bases from J, the gap between germline ends came to 16 bases. CDR3 length equals 15 residues. DNA for the CDR3: TGCGCCAGCAGCTTGGGAGGCTTTGGCGATAGTGAAGCTTTCTTT. It specifies CASSLGGFGDSEAFF.

This clonotype was detected only a few times. The chain recombines TRBV7-9 with TRBJ2-1; 8 bases align to TRBD2. J was trimmed by 6 bases and V by 6 bases; bases with no gene match: 13. The CDR3 is 16 residues long. Germline CDR1 and CDR2: SEHNR and FQNEAQ (reference sequence). The CDR3 bases are TGTGCCAGCAGTAGACGGGGACTAGGGGAGGCCAATGAGCAGTTCTTC. Its translation is CASSRRGLGEANEQFF.

About this clonotype: It may be a read error: a sequence one base away is much more abundant. The chain recombines TRBV29-1 with TRBJ2-1; D is unresolved. The CDR3 sequence is 10 residues long. Per germline, CDR1 SQVTM and CDR2 ANQGSEA. DNA for the CDR3: TGCAGCGGTGTCTACAATGAGCGGTTCTTC. Translating gives CSGVYNERFF.

The V gene is TRBV7-2, the J gene TRBJ2-3; D gene uncertain. The V gene's germline CDR1 is SGHTA and CDR2 FQGNSA. Trimming took 5 bases from V and 5 from J, leaving 14 bases between them. There are 14 residues in the CDR3. CDR3 protein: CASSSNAMLDTQYF. The DNA for the CDR3 is TGTGCCAGCAGCAGTAACGCCATGTTAGATACGCAGTATTTT.

This clonotype was picked up many times. The chain carries TRBV29-1 and TRBJ2-3; D call uncertain. V lost 1 base, J lost 0 bases, and 8 bases lay in between. The germline CDR1 and CDR2 sequences are SQVTM and ANQGSEA. The CDR3 length is 14 residues. CDR3 in DNA: TGCAGCGTTGAAGGGCAGGCCAGCACAGATACGCAGTATTTT. It translates to CSVEGQASTDTQYF.

The chain links TRBV7-2 to TRBJ2-7; 10 nucleotides match TRBD2. Germline V gene lookup returns CDR1 SGHTA and CDR2 FQGNSA. V shed 4 bases and J 4 bases; nucleotides not matched to a gene: 7. The CDR3 covers 15 residues. For the CDR3, the DNA is TGTGCCAGCAGCTCCACTAGCGGGACAATATACGAGCAGTACTTC. Translation: CASSSTSGTIYEQYF. The whole variable domain, remainder taken from reference TRBV7-2 and TRBJ2-7, is GAGVSQSPSNKVTEKGKDVELRCDPISGHTALYWYRQSLGQGLEFLIYFQGNSAPDKSGLPSDRFSAERTGGSVSTLTIQRTQQEDSAVYLCASSSTSGTIYEQYFGPGTRLTVT.

This clonotype was counted a few times. The DNA for the CDR3 is TGTGCCAGCAGCTCCCCCCGGGGAGCGGCCCAAGAGACCCAGTACTTC. Protein product: CASSSPRGAAQETQYF. The rearrangement joins TRBV7-9 to TRBJ2-5; tentative D call: TRBD2 (5 bases). Germline loops: CDR1 SEHNR, CDR2 FQNEAQ (reference sequence). V dropped 4 bases and J dropped 1 base, with 16 bases sitting between them. This CDR3 contains 16 residues.

The rearrangement uses TRBV9 and TRBJ2-1; D possibly corresponds to TRBD1 (6 bases). Trimming took 0 bases from V and 2 from J, leaving 15 bases between them. The CDR3 loop spans 17 amino acids. The germline CDR1 and CDR2 sequences are SGDLS and YYNGEE. CDR3 DNA: TGTGCCAGCAGCGTAGATCCACGGCCAGGGGCCTACAATGAGCAGTTCTTC. It yields the protein CASSVDPRPGAYNEQFF. Based on the CDR3 plus reference TRBV9 and TRBJ2-1, the full variable domain is DSGVTQTPKHLITATGQRVTLRCSPRSGDLSVYWYQQSLDQGLQFLIQYYNGEERAKGNILERFSAQQFPDLHSELNLSSLELGDSALYFCASSVDPRPGAYNEQFFGPGTRLTVL.

This clonotype showed up just a few times. This chain joins TRBV7-2 and TRBJ2-1; the D gene is possibly TRBD2 (6 bases). The germline gives CDR1 SGHTA, CDR2 FQGNSA. V was clipped by 5 bases and J by 1 base, with 12 bases between them. This CDR3 has 15 amino acids. The CDR3 reads CASSPIGRSYNEQFF. CDR3 DNA: TGTGCCAGCAGCCCGATCGGGAGATCCTACAATGAGCAGTTCTTC.

The CDR3 nucleotides read TGTGCCAGCAGTTTAGAGCAGGGCCAAGGCTACACCTTC. It yields the protein CASSLEQGQGYTF. This chain uses TRBV27 with TRBJ1-2; D is possibly TRBD1 (5 bases). Germline loops: CDR1 MNHEY, CDR2 SMNVEV (reference sequence). The CDR3 has 13 amino acids. Trimming took off 2 bases at V and 8 bases at J, with 12 bases between the two ends.

This clonotype occurred many times. The V and J genes are TRBV7-2 and TRBJ2-5; 8 bases are a match to TRBD2. There are 14 residues in the CDR3. Germline V gene lookup returns CDR1 SGHTA and CDR2 FQGNSA. V gave up 4 bases and J gave up 4 bases; unmatched junction bases: 5. The CDR3 sequence: CASSSGRARETQYF. As DNA, the CDR3 is TGTGCCAGCAGCTCCGGGAGGGCCAGAGAGACCCAGTACTTC.

Worth noting for this clonotype: One end of the junction varies from germline; a read error may be responsible. This chain links TRBV3-1 with TRBJ2-2, with a tentative D call TRBD1 (5 bases). Germline CDR1 is LGHDT and CDR2 is YNNKEL (reference sequence). The CDR3 has 14 amino acids. CDR3 loop: CVSQRGRNTGELFF. CDR3 bases: TGTGTCAGCCAAAGGGGCAGGAACACCGGGGAGCTGTTTTTT.

This clonotype came up many times. The chain uses TRBV10-3 and TRBJ2-7; TRBD1 aligns across 8 bases. CDR1 and CDR2 (germline): ENHRY, SYGVKD. V shed 6 bases and J 2 bases; nucleotides not matched to a gene: 3. This CDR3 has 13 amino acids. The CDR3 nucleotides are TGTGCCATCAGAAAACAGGGGGCCTACGAGCAGTACTTC. This sequence encodes CAIRKQGAYEQYF.

The chain is built from TRBV5-6 and TRBJ2-4; D gene unclear. The V gene lost 3 bases and the J gene lost 6 bases, with 10 bases spanning the gap. The length of the CDR3 is 13 residues. CDR1 is SGHDT and CDR2 is YYEEEE in the germline V gene. As DNA, the CDR3 is TGTGCCAGCAGCTCACTCTCCGGAAACATTCAGTACTTC. Amino acid sequence: CASSSLSGNIQYF.

This clonotype has only a few counts. With a much larger clone just one base away, this may be a read error. The chain uses TRBV11-2 and TRBJ2-7; 11 nucleotides agree with TRBD2. J gave up 7 bases and V 1 base, and 15 bases lay outside the gene matches. The germline V gene encodes CDR1 SGHAT and CDR2 FQNNGV. There are 18 residues in the CDR3. CDR3 residues: CASSLAPSTSGMGNEQYF. The CDR3 DNA is TGTGCCAGCAGCTTAGCCCCCTCGACTAGCGGGATGGGGAATGAGCAGTACTTC.

The chain uses TRBV5-1 and TRBJ2-7, with 13 nucleotides matching TRBD2. This CDR3 contains 17 residues. Germline CDR1 and CDR2: SGHRS and YFSETQ. The trim removed 3 bases at V and 3 bases at J, leaving 9 bases unmatched. The CDR3 nucleotides read TGCGCCAGCAGCTCTGGACTAGCGGGAGCGTTCGACTACGAGCAGTACTTC. Its translation: CASSSGLAGAFDYEQYF.

The chain recombines TRBV12-3 or TRBV12-4 with TRBJ1-4; 8 bases are a match to TRBD1. CDR3 size: 14 residues. The V gene end was trimmed by 6 bases and the J gene end by 4 bases; junction bases not matched to a gene: 4. The CDR3, as DNA: TGTGCCAGCAGGGACAGGGCGAATAATGAAAAACTGTTTTTT. It encodes CASRDRANNEKLFF.

V and J are TRBV5-8 and TRBJ2-7; unclear D gene. The CDR3 extends over 17 amino acids. CDR1 and CDR2 from the germline V gene are SGHTS and YDEGEE. The V end lost 0 bases, the J end lost 2 bases, and 18 bases lay between the germline ends. The CDR3 nucleotides read TGTGCCAGCAGCTTGGCCTCTTCGGCAGCCCTAACCTACGAGCAGTACTTC. As protein: CASSLASSAALTYEQYF.

This chain connects TRBV29-1 to TRBJ2-6; D not resolved. Germline V CDR1 and CDR2: SQVTM, ANQGSEA. The CDR3 has 15 amino acids. Trimming left V 0 bases short and J 0 bases short, with 6 bases between. In DNA form, the CDR3 reads TGCAGCGTTGAAGATCTGGTCTCTGGGGCCAACGTCCTGACTTTC. Its translation: CSVEDLVSGANVLTF.

Worth noting for this clonotype: A read error is possible here, since a much larger clone lies one base away. The V and J genes are TRBV28 and TRBJ2-1; 9 nucleotides align to TRBD2. The J call may be in error: the DNA end matches TRBJ2-7 better. Germline CDR1 is MDHEN and CDR2 is SYDVKM. The CDR3 is made up of 15 amino acids. CDR3 amino acids: CASTRLAASYNEQYF. The CDR3 nucleotides read TGTGCCAGCACCCGACTAGCGGCCTCCTACAATGAGCAGTACTTC.

This clonotype was recorded at least ten times. This sequence joins TRBV9 and TRBJ2-7; possible D gene TRBD1, 5 bases. V was pared by 0 bases and J by 5 bases, with 9 bases between. The CDR3 has 13 amino acids. CDR1 is SGDLS and CDR2 is YYNGEE in the germline V gene. The chain's CDR3 is CASSVARDHEQYF. For the CDR3, the DNA is TGTGCCAGCAGCGTAGCCAGGGATCACGAGCAGTACTTC.

This chain joins TRBV7-2 and TRBJ2-2; D may be TRBD2 (6 bases). There are 16 residues in the CDR3. Germline CDR1 is SGHTA and CDR2 is FQGNSA. Trimming shortened V by 3 bases and J by 2 bases, and 13 bases separated the two germline ends. The CDR3 sequence is CASSLRVSGNTGELFF. For the CDR3, the DNA is TGTGCCAGCAGCTTGAGGGTTAGCGGTAACACCGGGGAGCTGTTTTTT.

Comment on this clonotype: This may come from a read error, since a much larger clone is one base off. The chain uses TRBV11-2 and TRBJ2-1, with 7 bases matching TRBD2. The V gene's germline CDR1 is SGHAT and CDR2 FQNNGV. After removal of 3 bases from V and 6 bases from J, the junction contained 8 bases not matched to a gene. There are 15 residues in the CDR3. CDR3 nucleotide sequence: TGTGCCAGCAGCTTCATCGCGGGAGTAGTCAATGAGCAGTTCTTC. The encoded protein is CASSFIAGVVNEQFF. The entire variable domain, with the rest obtained from reference TRBV11-2 and TRBJ2-1, is as follows: EAGVAQSPRYKIIEKRQSVAFWCNPISGHATLYWYQQILGQGPKLLIQFQNNGVVDDSQLPKDRFSAERLKGVDSTLKIQPAKLEDSAVYLCASSFIAGVVNEQFFGPGTRLTVL.

The rearrangement uses TRBV28 and TRBJ2-7; D may correspond to TRBD1 or TRBD2 (6 bases each). Germline V lookup: CDR1 MDHEN, CDR2 SYDVKM. With 5 bases removed from V and 5 bases from J, the gap between germline ends came to 19 bases. This CDR3 is built from 15 residues. The CDR3 region has the DNA TGTGCCAGCAGTCCAAACAACAGGGACTTCGACGAGCAGTACTTC. Its protein product is CASSPNNRDFDEQYF. Complete variable domain (other parts from reference TRBV28 and TRBJ2-7): DVKVTQSSRYLVKRTGEKVFLECVQDMDHENMFWYRQDPGLGLRLIYFSYDVKMKEKGDIPEGYSVSREKKERFSLILESASTNQTSMYLCASSPNNRDFDEQYFGPGTRLTVT.

J is TRBJ2-4 and V is TRBV6-5, with 7 nucleotides matching TRBD1. The CDR3 has 15 residues. Germline V lookup: CDR1 MNHEY, CDR2 SVGAGI. J was trimmed by 4 bases and V by 3 bases; bases with no gene match: 6. The CDR3 reads CASSYGRGSKNIQYF. CDR3 sequence (DNA): TGTGCCAGCAGTTATGGCAGGGGGTCTAAAAACATTCAGTACTTC.

This chain connects TRBV7-3 to TRBJ2-3; 8 positions agree with TRBD2. The CDR3 length is 16 residues. Per the germline V gene, CDR1 is SGHTA and CDR2 is FQGTGA. The trim removed 1 base at V and 0 bases at J, leaving 3 bases unmatched. As DNA, the CDR3 is TGTGCCAGCAGCTTAAGCGCGGGAGGCAGCACAGATACGCAGTATTTT. This codes for CASSLSAGGSTDTQYF.